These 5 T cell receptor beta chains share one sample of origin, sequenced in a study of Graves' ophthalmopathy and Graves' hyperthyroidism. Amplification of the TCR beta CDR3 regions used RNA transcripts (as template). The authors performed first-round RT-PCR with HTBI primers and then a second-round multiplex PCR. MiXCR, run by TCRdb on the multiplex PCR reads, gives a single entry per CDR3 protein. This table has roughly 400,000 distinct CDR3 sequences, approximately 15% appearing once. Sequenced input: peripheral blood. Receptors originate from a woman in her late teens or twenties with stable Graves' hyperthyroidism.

The CDR3 loop is CASSSSTARNTEAFF. The CDR3 DNA follows: TGTGCCAGCAGTTCTAGTACAGCCCGGAACACTGAAGCTTTCTTT. The rearrangement uses TRBV27 and TRBJ1-1, with no clear D. Trimming took off 4 bases at V and 1 base at J, with 13 bases between the two ends. The CDR3 extends over 15 amino acids. CDR1 MNHEY and CDR2 SMNVEV come from the germline V gene (reference sequence).

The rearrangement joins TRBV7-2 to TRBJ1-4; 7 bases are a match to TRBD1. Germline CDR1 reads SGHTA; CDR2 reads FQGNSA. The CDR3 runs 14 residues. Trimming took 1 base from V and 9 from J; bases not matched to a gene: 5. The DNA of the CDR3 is TGTGCCAGCAGCTTAGAGGGGACAGCTCAAAAACTGTTTTTT. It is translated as CASSLEGTAQKLFF.

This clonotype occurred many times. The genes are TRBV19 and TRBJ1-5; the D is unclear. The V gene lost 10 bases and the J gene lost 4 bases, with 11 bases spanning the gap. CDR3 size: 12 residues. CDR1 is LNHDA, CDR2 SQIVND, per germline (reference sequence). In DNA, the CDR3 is TGTGCCACGTGGTCCGCGAATCAGCCCCAGCATTTT. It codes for CATWSANQPQHF.

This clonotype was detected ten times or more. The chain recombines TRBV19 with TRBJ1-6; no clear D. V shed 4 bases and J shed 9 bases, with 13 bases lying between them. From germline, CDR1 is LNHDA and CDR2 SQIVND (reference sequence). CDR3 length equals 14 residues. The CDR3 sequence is CASSTYGPASPLHF. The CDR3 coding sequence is TGTGCCAGTAGTACCTATGGGCCTGCTTCACCCCTCCACTTT.

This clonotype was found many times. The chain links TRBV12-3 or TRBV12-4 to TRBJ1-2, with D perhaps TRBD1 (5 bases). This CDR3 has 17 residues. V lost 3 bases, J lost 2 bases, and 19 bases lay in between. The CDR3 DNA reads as TGTGCCAGCAGTTTGACTAAAGAGGGGACGGTGAACTATGGCTACACCTTC. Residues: CASSLTKEGTVNYGYTF.